This T cell receptor (beta chain) was found in a study of T cell changes during pregnancy in multiple sclerosis. Deletions cut 5 bases from V and 3 bases from J, with 11 bases between. The CDR3 has 14 amino acids. Germline values: CDR1 PRHDT, CDR2 FYEKMQ (reference sequence). The table came from immunoSEQ multiplex PCR; TCRdb's copy has only in-frame clones and leaves some out. The table has about 20,000 clones, 88% seen once. The receptor comes from a female donor in good health, enrolled as a control in a pregnancy study. The sequences come from CD8+ T cells from peripheral blood mononuclear cells, collected in the third trimester of pregnancy. The chain combines TRBV13 with TRBJ1-5; no reliable D call. The CDR3 coding sequence is TGTGCCAGCAGCCCCGCGGGAACCAATCAGCCCCAGCATTTT. Translated: CASSPAGTNQPQHF.